This T cell receptor (beta chain) was sequenced during a study of T and B cells in COVID-19 patients. Whole-study context: Blood was sampled from COVID-19 patients who were either actively infected or recovered.

The CDR3 spans 13 residues. Trimming took off 4 bases at V and 0 bases at J, with 7 bases between the two ends. From blood, about 250-550 ng of genomic DNA served as TRB template. Multiplex PCR with BIOMED2 TRB-A/B primer pools amplified TRB rearrangements. Using its own MiXCR run on the multiplex PCR reads, TCRdb lists one record per CDR3 protein. The data contain 5,000 or so distinct CDR3 sequences, roughly 29% of them singletons. This clonotype counts as medium-sized. Input material: blood. The receptor comes from a human donor with active COVID-19. The V and J genes are TRBV12-3 or TRBV12-4 and TRBJ2-7; TRBD2 might be the D (5 bases). This chain's CDR3 is CASSWESSYEQYF. The CDR3 DNA reads as TGTGCCAGCAGTTGGGAGAGCTCCTACGAGCAGTACTTC.